The clone carrying this T cell receptor beta chain was seen more than once but under ten times. Its target is unknown. The sample belongs to a study of T cell responses to AZD1222 COVID-19 vaccine. Study observations and caveats: None of the repertoires were sampled until the peak T cell response had passed. The sample set comprised mostly white British donors with more females, and clonal diversity was possibly underestimated. A rise in Spike-specific TCR breadth and depth followed two AZD1222 doses.

The repertoire was sequenced with immunoSEQ multiplex PCR; TCRdb's copy has only in-frame clones and lacks some. The sample lists 60,000 to 100,000 clones, just over 90% occurring once. The sequences come from peripheral blood, collected on day 0 of MenACWY control vaccination. This TCR came from an adult in good health.

The CDR3 spells CASSPQTGRGYTF. In DNA, the CDR3 is TGTGCCAGCAGCCCTCAGACAGGGAGAGGCTACACCTTC. The chain recombines TRBV9 with TRBJ1-2, with 7 bases that match TRBD1. CDR1 and CDR2 from the germline V gene are SGDLS and YYNGEE. V gave up 4 bases and J gave up 8 bases; unmatched junction bases: 8. The CDR3 runs to 13 residues.